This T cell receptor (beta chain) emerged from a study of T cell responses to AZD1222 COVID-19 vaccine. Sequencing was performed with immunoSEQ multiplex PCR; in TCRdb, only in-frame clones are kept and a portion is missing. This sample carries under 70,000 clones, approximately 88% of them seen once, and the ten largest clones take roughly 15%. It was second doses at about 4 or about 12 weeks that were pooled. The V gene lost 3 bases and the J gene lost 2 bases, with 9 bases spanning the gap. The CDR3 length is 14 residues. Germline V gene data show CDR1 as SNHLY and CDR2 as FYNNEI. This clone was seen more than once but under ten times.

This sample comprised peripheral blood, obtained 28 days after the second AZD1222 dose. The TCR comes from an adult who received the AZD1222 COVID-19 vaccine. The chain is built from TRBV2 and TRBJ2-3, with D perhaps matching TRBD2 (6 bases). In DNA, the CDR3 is TGTGCCAGCAGTGATTGGGACTCCACAGATACGCAGTATTTT. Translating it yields CASSDWDSTDTQYF.